Listed below are T cell receptor beta chains from one sample, sequenced in a study of graft-versus-host responses after intestinal transplantation. TCRdb's table, derived via immunoSEQ multiplex PCR, lists solely in-frame clones and lacks some. The data contain roughly 93,000 clones, 85% to 95% of them singletons. Their antigens are not known. The material sequenced was unstimulated CD8+ T cells sorted from spleen or lymph node cells, taken before transplant. The receptors come from a human donor who was the organ donor for an intestinal transplant. The CDR3 runs from the conserved cysteine through the conserved F or W. Fields, in order: V gene, J gene, clone size, D gene, CDR3 DNA, CDR3 protein. The D gene is left open where the match is weak. For some rows the clone size is stated as once, few or many, or as a class when expanded; others skip it.

TRBV7-9,TRBJ2-7,.,TRBD2,TGTGCCAGCACCGCGTTCCCAGCGGGGGGGCCCTCCTACGAGCAGTACTTC,CASTAFPAGGPSYEQYF
TRBV27,TRBJ2-1,.,.,TGTGCCAGCAGTTTAACAGGTTATCCCCAGTTCTTC,CASSLTGYPQFF
TRBV7-8,TRBJ2-7,.,.,TGTGCCAGCAGCTTAGCGAGGCAGTTCCACGAGCAGTACTTC,CASSLARQFHEQYF
TRBV4-1,TRBJ1-1,.,TRBD1,TGCGCCAGCAGCCAAGAGATCGGGACAGGCAGGAACACTGAAGCTTTCTTT,CASSQEIGTGRNTEAFF
TRBV30,TRBJ2-5,.,.,TGTGCCTGGAGTGTACGGGTACATATCAACTTC,CAWSVRVHINF
TRBV28,TRBJ1-3,.,.,TGTGCCAGCAGTTTGGGCAGGGGCAGAGGAAACACCATATATTTT,CASSLGRGRGNTIYF
TRBV27,TRBJ2-3,.,.,TGTGCCAGCAGTCATCCCCGGGGAGGCCTTCGGACAGGCCTTACAGATACGCAGTATTTT,CASSHPRGGLRTGLTDTQYF
TRBV2,TRBJ2-2,.,TRBD2,TGTGCCAAATTACTAGCGGCCACCGGGGAGCTGTTTTTT,CAKLLAATGELFF
TRBV7-9,TRBJ2-7,.,.,TGTGCCAGCAGCCCCAACTACGAGCAGTACTTC,CASSPNYEQYF
TRBV6-1,TRBJ1-1,.,TRBD1,TGTGCCAGCAGTGACCGGGACAGCCCGTCTTTCTTT,CASSDRDSPSFF
TRBV2,TRBJ2-3,.,.,TGTGCCAGCGTGACCTTGGCGGGCACAGATACGCAGTATTTT,CASVTLAGTDTQYF
TRBV7-9,TRBJ1-1,.,.,TGTGCCACCCCCCAGCTACAGCTCGGTGAACTTACTGAAGCTTTCTTT,CATPQLQLGELTEAFF
TRBV29-1,TRBJ2-5,.,TRBD1,TGCAGCGTCCCGGGACAGGGAGAGCAAGAGACCCAGTACTTC,CSVPGQGEQETQYF
TRBV4-3,TRBJ1-4,.,TRBD1,TGCGCCAGCAGCCGCGGCCCCGCGGGGACAGGGAATGAAAAACTGTTTTTT,CASSRGPAGTGNEKLFF
TRBV4-1,TRBJ2-5,.,.,TGCGCCAGCAGCCGCGGCGGGGAGGAGACCCAGTACTTC,CASSRGGEETQYF
TRBV4-1,TRBJ1-3,.,.,TGCGCCAGCACAAAAGAGGGAGAAGGAAACACCATATATTTT,CASTKEGEGNTIYF
TRBV11-1,TRBJ1-1,.,.,TGTGCCAGCAGCCGGAGGTTTGTCACTGAAGCTTTCTTT,CASSRRFVTEAFF
TRBV7-2,TRBJ1-3,few,TRBD1,TGTGCCAGCAGCGCTAGGGGGCAAGTTGGAAACACCATATATTTT,CASSARGQVGNTIYF
TRBV27,TRBJ1-5,.,.,TGTGCCAGCAGTTTAAGAGATAGCAATCAGCCCCAGCATTTT,CASSLRDSNQPQHF
TRBV7-3,TRBJ1-1,.,TRBD1,TGTGCCAGCAGCTTACTGGGACAGGGTAGAACTGAAGCTTTCTTT,CASSLLGQGRTEAFF
TRBV4-1,TRBJ1-5,.,.,TGCGCCAGCAGCCAAGAGGTTGTAGGGAGAGGGAATCAGCCCCAGCATTTT,CASSQEVVGRGNQPQHF
TRBV19,TRBJ1-2,.,TRBD1,TGTGCCAGCGGACAGGGATTAAACTATGGCTACACCTTC,CASGQGLNYGYTF
TRBV4-3,TRBJ1-1,.,TRBD1,TGCGCCAGCAGCCAAGATAGGATACAGGGGGTGAACACTGAAGCTTTCTTT,CASSQDRIQGVNTEAFF
TRBV4-1,TRBJ1-6,.,.,TGCGCCAGCAGCCAAGATCCGGGAAGCCTGCATTCACCCCTCCACTTT,CASSQDPGSLHSPLHF
TRBV11-2,TRBJ2-7,.,.,TGTGCCAGCAGCTTAGAATACTCATCCTACGAGCAGTACTTC,CASSLEYSSYEQYF
TRBV9,TRBJ2-2,.,TRBD1,TGTGCCAGCAGCACCCCGGGCAGGGGGATTTACACCGGGGAGCTGTTTTTT,CASSTPGRGIYTGELFF
TRBV5-6,TRBJ1-5,.,.,TGTGCCAGCAGCTTAGCGGGGAAGAATCAGCCCCAGCATTTT,CASSLAGKNQPQHF
TRBV4-2,TRBJ2-7,.,TRBD1,TGTGCCAGCAGCCAAGATTCGGGGACAGGGTCCTACGAGCAGTACTTC,CASSQDSGTGSYEQYF
TRBV7-9,TRBJ2-5,.,TRBD2,TGTGCCAGCAGTCTGGGACTAGCGGGGCACCAAGAGACCCAGTACTTC,CASSLGLAGHQETQYF
TRBV4-1,TRBJ2-1,.,TRBD2,TGCGCCAGCAGCCAAGATCGATTCCGACTAGCGGGGGAGAATGAGCAGTTCTTC,CASSQDRFRLAGENEQFF
TRBV6-1,TRBJ1-6,.,.,TGTGCCAGCAGTGAAACACCCAGCTCCTATAATTCACCCCTCCACTTT,CASSETPSSYNSPLHF
TRBV7-9,TRBJ2-7,.,.,TGTGCCAGCAGCTTAAGACCACAGGGATACGGCGAGCAGTACTTC,CASSLRPQGYGEQYF
TRBV4-2,TRBJ2-1,.,TRBD2,TGTGCCAGCAGCCAAGCCCCGGGGGGGGATGAGCAGTTCTTC,CASSQAPGGDEQFF
TRBV5-6,TRBJ2-1,.,.,TGTGCCAGCAGCTCAGGGACAAACAATGAGCAGTTCTTC,CASSSGTNNEQFF
TRBV7-6,TRBJ2-4,.,TRBD1,TGTGCCAGCAGTCTCGGGACAGGCCCCTCCAAAAACATTCAGTACTTC,CASSLGTGPSKNIQYF
TRBV7-8,TRBJ1-6,.,TRBD1,TGTGCCAGCAGCTCCCCCCCGGGACAGGGGGCCGAATCACCCCTCCACTTT,CASSSPPGQGAESPLHF
TRBV4-1,TRBJ2-1,.,.,TGCGCCACCGCATTGCTGTGGCCCACCTACAATGAGCAGTTCTTC,CATALLWPTYNEQFF
TRBV2,TRBJ2-5,.,TRBD2,TGTGCCAGCAGTTGGGGGACTAGCGGGGCAAAAGAGACCCAGTACTTC,CASSWGTSGAKETQYF